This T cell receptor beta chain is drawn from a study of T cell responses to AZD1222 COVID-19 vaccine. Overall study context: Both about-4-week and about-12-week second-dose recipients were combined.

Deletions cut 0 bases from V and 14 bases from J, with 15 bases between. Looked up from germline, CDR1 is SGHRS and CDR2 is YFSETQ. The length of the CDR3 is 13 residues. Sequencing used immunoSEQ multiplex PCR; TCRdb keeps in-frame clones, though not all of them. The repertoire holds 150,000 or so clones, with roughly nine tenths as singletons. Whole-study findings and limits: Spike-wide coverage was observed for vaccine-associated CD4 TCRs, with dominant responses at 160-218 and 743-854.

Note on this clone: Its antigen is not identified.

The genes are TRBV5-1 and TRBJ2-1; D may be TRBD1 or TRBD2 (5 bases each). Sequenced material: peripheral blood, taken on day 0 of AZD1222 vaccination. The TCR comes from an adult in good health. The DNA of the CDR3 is TGCGCCAGCAGCTTGGGGGGCCGGGACCTGGAGTTCTTC. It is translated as CASSLGGRDLEFF.